The rows below give T cell receptor beta chains drawn from one sample of a study. TCRdb reprocessed the RT-PCR reads via MiXCR and lists one record per CDR3 protein. The table includes more than 600,000 distinct CDR3 sequences, more than 13% detected once. Sequencing used memory CD4+ T cells from blood. The source of these receptors is a female donor in good health, serving as a healthy control. Each CDR3 is given with its conserved first and last residue. D genes are given only for firm matches. Size tells how often a clone was seen (once, few, many) or the class of an expanded clone, and some rows leave it out.

TGTGCCACCAGTGGGAGGGGTAGCACAGATACGCAGTATTTT | CATSGRGSTDTQYF | TRBJ2-3 | NA | many | TRBV24-1
TGTGCCAGCAGTAAACGGACAGGGGCCTATGGCTACACCTTC | CASSKRTGAYGYTF | TRBJ1-2 | TRBD1 | NA | TRBV6-5
TGCAGTGCTAGAGACAATATACTAGGAGATACGCAGTATTTT | CSARDNILGDTQYF | TRBJ2-3 | NA | few | TRBV20-1
TGTGCCAGCAGCTCGGAATCCGGGTATAATTCACCCCTCCACTTT | CASSSESGYNSPLHF | TRBJ1-6 | NA | NA | TRBV7-2
TGTGCCAGCAGCAGTCCGGGACTAGCGGGGGGCCGAATGGAGACCCAGTACTTC | CASSSPGLAGGRMETQYF | TRBJ2-5 | TRBD2 | many | TRBV9
TGTGCCTGGAGCGCAGGGAGTACCAATCAGCCCCAGCATTTT | CAWSAGSTNQPQHF | TRBJ1-5 | NA | few | TRBV30
TGTGCCAGCACCCAGACAGCCCGCTATGGCTACACCTTC | CASTQTARYGYTF | TRBJ1-2 | NA | NA | TRBV28
TGTGCCAGCAGCCCAGGACTAGCGGGCTTTGAGCAGTACTTC | CASSPGLAGFEQYF | TRBJ2-7 | TRBD2 | many | TRBV7-2
TGTGCCAGCAGCTTAGAAGGGCGGAGAAAGCAGTACTTC | CASSLEGRRKQYF | TRBJ2-4 | NA | many | TRBV7-2
TGTGCCAGCAGCTTCTACGGAGCCTACGAGCAGTACTTC | CASSFYGAYEQYF | TRBJ2-7 | NA | many | TRBV7-2
TGTGCCAGCAGCTTAGGCCCGGGGGGGGAAGAGACCCAGTACTTC | CASSLGPGGEETQYF | TRBJ2-5 | TRBD2 | few | TRBV7-2
TGTGCCAGCAGCTGGGGGGGGTCGGGGACTGAAGCTTTCTTT | CASSWGGSGTEAFF | TRBJ1-1 | NA | many | TRBV9
TGTGCCAGCAGTTCGACTAGCGGTCCCTTTAGGGCAGATACGCAGTATTTT | CASSSTSGPFRADTQYF | TRBJ2-3 | TRBD2 | NA | TRBV12-3/TRBV12-4
TGTGCCAGCAGCTCCGATAGGGACAGGGATTATTTC | CASSSDRDRDYF | TRBJ2-7 | TRBD1 | few | TRBV28
TGTGCCAGCAGCCACGACAGGGCCCATTCCTACGAGCAGTACTTC | CASSHDRAHSYEQYF | TRBJ2-7 | TRBD1 | NA | TRBV7-2
TGTGCCAGCAGCTCTCCCCAGCTGTTCTCCTACGAGCAGTACTTC | CASSSPQLFSYEQYF | TRBJ2-7 | NA | few | TRBV6-2/TRBV6-3
TGCGCCAGCAGCCCCGGGGGGACAGGTTACTATGGCTACACCTTC | CASSPGGTGYYGYTF | TRBJ1-2 | TRBD1 | few | TRBV5-1
TGTGCCACTTACCGGGACAGGGGAGGGGTTTCGGATCAGCCCCAGCATTTT | CATYRDRGGVSDQPQHF | TRBJ1-5 | TRBD1 | NA | TRBV7-2
TGTGCCAGCAGCTTGGGGGTAGAGGACTATGGCTACACCTTC | CASSLGVEDYGYTF | TRBJ1-2 | NA | NA | TRBV5-6
TGTGCCAGCAGCCCCAGAAGACTAGCGGAGAACACCGGGGAGCTGTTTTTT | CASSPRRLAENTGELFF | TRBJ2-2 | TRBD2 | few | TRBV3-1
TGTGCCAGCAGCTACCAAACCGGGGAGCTGTTTTTT | CASSYQTGELFF | TRBJ2-2 | NA | NA | TRBV5-6
TGTGCCAGCAGCTTTGCAGTTTCTGACTTCGAGCAGTACTTC | CASSFAVSDFEQYF | TRBJ2-7 | NA | NA | TRBV7-2
TGTGCCAGCAAGGGACGGAACTACAATGAGCAGTTCTTC | CASKGRNYNEQFF | TRBJ2-1 | NA | many | TRBV3-1
TGTGCCAGCAGCTTGTTTGGGGCCAACGTCCTGACTTTC | CASSLFGANVLTF | TRBJ2-6 | NA | few | TRBV5-4
TGTGCCAGCAGCTTAAACAGTCTAGAGCAGTACTTC | CASSLNSLEQYF | TRBJ2-7 | NA | NA | TRBV7-9
TGTGCCAGCAGCTATTCCTTGGGGGCCTTTGGTGGGCCCCAGCATTTT | CASSYSLGAFGGPQHF | TRBJ1-5 | NA | NA | TRBV7-9
TGTGCCAGCAGCCAACGGACCGGGACAGCCTACGAGCAGTACTTC | CASSQRTGTAYEQYF | TRBJ2-7 | TRBD1 | few | TRBV14
TGTGCCAGCAGCCGGACTAGCGACATTGATTCAGATACGCAGTATTTT | CASSRTSDIDSDTQYF | TRBJ2-3 | TRBD2 | few | TRBV6-5
TGTGCCAGCACATCAGGACAGGCGAATTCACCCCTCCACTTT | CASTSGQANSPLHF | TRBJ1-6 | TRBD1 | few | TRBV9
TGTGCCAGCAGTCCACGGGACAGAGGGACTAGCGGGAGAGAGACCCAGTACTTC | CASSPRDRGTSGRETQYF | TRBJ2-5 | TRBD2 | many | TRBV27
TGCAGCGTCGGGCGGGGAGCCCCTGAGACCCAGTACTTC | CSVGRGAPETQYF | TRBJ2-5 | NA | many | TRBV29-1
TGTGCCAGCAGCCAAGATTCGGTTGCCAGGGGGCTCCTATTC | CASSQDSVARGLLF | TRBJ2-1 | TRBD1 | few | TRBV3-1
TGTGCCAGCAGGAAAGGGGGGGGGAGCTCCTACAATGAGCAGTTCTTC | CASRKGGGSSYNEQFF | TRBJ2-1 | NA | many | TRBV6-6
TGCAGTGCTAGTTTGCCAGGGGCCCTCACCGGGGAGCTGTTTTTT | CSASLPGALTGELFF | TRBJ2-2 | NA | many | TRBV20-1
TGTGCCAGCAGTCCGGTATCCAGTACAGGGACTGAAGCTTTCTTT | CASSPVSSTGTEAFF | TRBJ1-1 | NA | NA | TRBV5-4
TGCGCCAGCAGCCAACAGTATTCTGGCTACACCTTC | CASSQQYSGYTF | TRBJ1-2 | NA | few | TRBV4-1
TGTGCCAGCAGTTACACGGGGGGAGGGCAAGAGACCCAGTACTTC | CASSYTGGGQETQYF | TRBJ2-5 | TRBD2 | few | TRBV12-3/TRBV12-4
TGCGCCAGCAGCCAAGATTTTCGACAGAGCGGCAATGAGCAGTTCTTC | CASSQDFRQSGNEQFF | TRBJ2-1 | NA | NA | TRBV4-3
TGTGCCACCCACTCCCACAGGCAAGGCAATCAGCCCCAGCATTTT | CATHSHRQGNQPQHF | TRBJ1-5 | NA | NA | TRBV28
TGTGCCAGCAGCCCCTCGGCCCTTCGTGTAGAGACCCAGTACTTC | CASSPSALRVETQYF | TRBJ2-5 | NA | many | TRBV7-6
TGTGCCAGCAGCCGAGGGACAGCGGATCAGCCCCAGCATTTT | CASSRGTADQPQHF | TRBJ1-5 | TRBD1 | NA | TRBV12-3/TRBV12-4
TGTGCCAGCAGCCACCGGGACAGGGGGGCTGGCTATGGCTACACCTTC | CASSHRDRGAGYGYTF | TRBJ1-2 | TRBD1 | few | TRBV3-1
TGTGCCAGCAGGGGGGGTAACGCCAAAAACATTCAGTACTTC | CASRGGNAKNIQYF | TRBJ2-4 | NA | once | TRBV28
TGTGCCAGCAGCTCCTCACAGGGGGCGGGGAACATTCAGTACTTC | CASSSSQGAGNIQYF | TRBJ2-4 | TRBD1 | few | TRBV5-6
TGTGCCAGTACCGAAGGACGGGAATACAATGAGCAGTTCTTC | CASTEGREYNEQFF | TRBJ2-1 | NA | NA | TRBV19
TGCGCCAGCAGCTCCAATGAGGGACAGGAGCTTGTCAAGCGCTACGAGCAGTACTTC | CASSSNEGQELVKRYEQYF | TRBJ2-7 | TRBD1 | NA | TRBV5-1
TGCGCCAGCAGCTTGGCCGTTCAGACCTACGAGCAGTACTTC | CASSLAVQTYEQYF | TRBJ2-7 | NA | many | TRBV5-1
TGTGCCAGCCAAGCACGGGGGACTGGGGCCAACGTCCTGACTTTC | CASQARGTGANVLTF | TRBJ2-6 | NA | NA | TRBV18
TGTGCCAGCAGCGTAGCTCCCGGGGATGAGACCCAGTACTTC | CASSVAPGDETQYF | TRBJ2-5 | NA | few | TRBV9
TGTGCCAGCAGCTTAGTAGGCGGGGGCATTGAAGCTTTCTTT | CASSLVGGGIEAFF | TRBJ1-1 | NA | NA | TRBV7-2
TGTGCCATCAGTGAGTCTACGGGAGGGTTGTACAATGAGCAGTTCTTC | CAISESTGGLYNEQFF | TRBJ2-1 | TRBD2 | many | TRBV10-3
TGTGCCAGCTCAGCCAGGGACGACTATGGCTACACCTTC | CASSARDDYGYTF | TRBJ1-2 | NA | many | TRBV18
TGTGCCAGCAACGGGAGGTATGAAGAATCGCAGTATTTT | CASNGRYEESQYF | TRBJ2-3 | TRBD2 | NA | TRBV9
TGTGCCAGCAGCATAACAGGGGGGTACACTGAAGCTTTCTTT | CASSITGGYTEAFF | TRBJ1-1 | TRBD1 | few | TRBV7-8
TGTGCCAGCTCACCTCCGAGCGCAATCGGGGAGCTGTTTTTT | CASSPPSAIGELFF | TRBJ2-2 | NA | NA | TRBV18
TGCAGTGCTAGACCTCTAGCGACCGGGGAGCTGTTTTTT | CSARPLATGELFF | TRBJ2-2 | NA | NA | TRBV20-1
TGTGCCACCAGTGACTCAGGACTAGCGGGATACAATGAGCAGTTCTTC | CATSDSGLAGYNEQFF | TRBJ2-1 | TRBD2 | NA | TRBV7-2
TGCAGTGCTAGTGTATCGGGCTATGGCTACACCTTC | CSASVSGYGYTF | TRBJ1-2 | NA | NA | TRBV20-1
TGCAGTGGGAGGACAGGGACTGGCTACACCTTC | CSGRTGTGYTF | TRBJ1-2 | TRBD1 | NA | TRBV20-1
TGTGCCAGCAGTCTAAAGGACAGATCCTCAACTAATGAAAAACTGTTTTTT | CASSLKDRSSTNEKLFF | TRBJ1-4 | NA | once | TRBV27